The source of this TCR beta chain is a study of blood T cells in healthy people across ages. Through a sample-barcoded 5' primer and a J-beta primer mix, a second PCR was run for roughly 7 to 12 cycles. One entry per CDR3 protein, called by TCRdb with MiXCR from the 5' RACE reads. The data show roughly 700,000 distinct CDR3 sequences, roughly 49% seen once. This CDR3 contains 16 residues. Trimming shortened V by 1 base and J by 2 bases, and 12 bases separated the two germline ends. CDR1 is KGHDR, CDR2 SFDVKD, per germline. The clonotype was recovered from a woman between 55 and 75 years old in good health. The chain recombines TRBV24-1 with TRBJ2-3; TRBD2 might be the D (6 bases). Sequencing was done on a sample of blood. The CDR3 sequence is CATSDFRAGTTDTQYF. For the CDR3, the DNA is TGTGCCACCAGTGATTTTCGGGCGGGAACCACAGATACGCAGTATTTT.